There are a few counts of the clone carrying this T cell receptor beta chain. Healthy Russian Caucasian donors spanned ages about 6 to 100 years. Together with a sample-barcoded 5' primer, a J-beta primer mix was included in a second PCR lasting about 7 to 11 cycles. Using its own MiXCR run on the 5' RACE reads, TCRdb lists one record per CDR3 protein. This table has 790,000 or so distinct CDR3 sequences, 35% to 60% appearing once. The ends lost 6 bases at V and 4 bases at J; junction bases unmatched: 12. The germline gives CDR1 MNHEY, CDR2 SVGAGI. The CDR3 runs to 16 residues. The sample belongs to a study of blood T cells in healthy people across ages. Whole-study context: Researchers report that template switching captured about one barcoded beta molecule per two T cells.

Sequenced material: blood. The rearrangement uses TRBV6-5 and TRBJ2-1; 7 nucleotides match TRBD2. The sequence derives from a man older than 75 in good health. This CDR3 reads CASSPLGSGFYNEQFF. CDR3 nucleotides: TGTGCCAGCAGCCCCCTGGGTAGCGGGTTTTACAATGAGCAGTTCTTC.